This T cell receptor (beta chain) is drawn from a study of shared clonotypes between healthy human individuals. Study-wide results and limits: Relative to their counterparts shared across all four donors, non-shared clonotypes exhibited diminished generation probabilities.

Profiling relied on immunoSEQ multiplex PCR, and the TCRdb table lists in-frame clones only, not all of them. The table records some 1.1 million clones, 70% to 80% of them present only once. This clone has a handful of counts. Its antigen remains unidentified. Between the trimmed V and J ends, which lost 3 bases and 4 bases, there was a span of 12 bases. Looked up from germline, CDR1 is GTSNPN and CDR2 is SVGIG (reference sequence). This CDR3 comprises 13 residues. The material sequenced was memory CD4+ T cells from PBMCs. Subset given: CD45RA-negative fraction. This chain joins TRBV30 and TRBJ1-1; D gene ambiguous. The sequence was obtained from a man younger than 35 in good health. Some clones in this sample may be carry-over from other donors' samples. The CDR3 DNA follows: TGTGCCTGGAGGGCCAGGTCGGGCACTGAAGCTTTCTTT. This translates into CAWRARSGTEAFF.